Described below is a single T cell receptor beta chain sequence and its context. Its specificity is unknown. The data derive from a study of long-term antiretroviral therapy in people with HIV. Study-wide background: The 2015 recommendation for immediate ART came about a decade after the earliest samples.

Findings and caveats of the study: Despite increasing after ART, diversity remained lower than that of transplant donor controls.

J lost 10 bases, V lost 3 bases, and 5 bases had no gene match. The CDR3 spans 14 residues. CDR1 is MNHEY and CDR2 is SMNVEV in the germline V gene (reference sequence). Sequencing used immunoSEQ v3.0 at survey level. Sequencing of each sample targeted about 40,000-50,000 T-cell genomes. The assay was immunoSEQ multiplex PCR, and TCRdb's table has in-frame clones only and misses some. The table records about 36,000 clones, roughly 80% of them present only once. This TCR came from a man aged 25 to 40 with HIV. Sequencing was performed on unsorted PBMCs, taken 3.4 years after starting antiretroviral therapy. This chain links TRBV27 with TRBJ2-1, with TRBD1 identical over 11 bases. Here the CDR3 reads CASSLDRGLNEQFF. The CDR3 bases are TGTGCCAGCAGTTTGGACAGGGGGCTTAACGAGCAGTTCTTC.